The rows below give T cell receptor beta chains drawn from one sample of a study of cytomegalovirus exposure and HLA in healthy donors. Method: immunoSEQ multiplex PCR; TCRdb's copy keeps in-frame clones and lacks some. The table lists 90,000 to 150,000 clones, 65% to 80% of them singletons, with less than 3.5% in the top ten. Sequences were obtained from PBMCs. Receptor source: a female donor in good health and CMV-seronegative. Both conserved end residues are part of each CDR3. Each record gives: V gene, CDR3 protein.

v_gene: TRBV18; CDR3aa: CASSPGQRSGYTF
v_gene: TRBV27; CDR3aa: CASRSGGRLDQPQHF
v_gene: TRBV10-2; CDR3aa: CASSEEVQETQYF
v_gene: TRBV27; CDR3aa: CASSFSGGYEQYF
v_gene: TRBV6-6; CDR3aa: CASSLTRDTQYF
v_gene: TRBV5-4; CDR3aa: CASSFDQGTNTEAFF
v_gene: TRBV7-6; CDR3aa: CASSPGLNGEKLFF
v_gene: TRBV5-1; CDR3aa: CASSLADGEGNQPQHF
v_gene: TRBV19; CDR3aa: CASKPLDSGRNTEAFF
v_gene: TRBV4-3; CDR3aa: CASSQDPANTGELFF
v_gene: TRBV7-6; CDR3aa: CASSLSSPSGAYEQYF
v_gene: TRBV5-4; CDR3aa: CASRSGGGSGTEAFF